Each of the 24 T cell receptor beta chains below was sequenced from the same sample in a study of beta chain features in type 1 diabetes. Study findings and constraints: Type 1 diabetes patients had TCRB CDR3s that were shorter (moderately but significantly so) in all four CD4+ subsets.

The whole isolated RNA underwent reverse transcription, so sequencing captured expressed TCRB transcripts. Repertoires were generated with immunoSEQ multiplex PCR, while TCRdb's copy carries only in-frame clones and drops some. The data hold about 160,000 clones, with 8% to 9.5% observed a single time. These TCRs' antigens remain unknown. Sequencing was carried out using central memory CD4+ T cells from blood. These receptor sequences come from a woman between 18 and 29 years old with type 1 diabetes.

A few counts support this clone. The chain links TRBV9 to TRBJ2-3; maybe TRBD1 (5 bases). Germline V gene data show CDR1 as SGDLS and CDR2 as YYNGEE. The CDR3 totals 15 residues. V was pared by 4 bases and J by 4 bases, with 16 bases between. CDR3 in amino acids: CASSLQGLHADTQYF. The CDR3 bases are TGTGCCAGCAGCCTCCAGGGTCTGCACGCAGATACGCAGTATTTT. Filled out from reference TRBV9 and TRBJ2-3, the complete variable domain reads DSGVTQTPKHLITATGQRVTLRCSPRSGDLSVYWYQQSLDQGLQFLIQYYNGEERAKGNILERFSAQQFPDLHSELNLSSLELGDSALYFCASSLQGLHADTQYFGPGTRLTVL.

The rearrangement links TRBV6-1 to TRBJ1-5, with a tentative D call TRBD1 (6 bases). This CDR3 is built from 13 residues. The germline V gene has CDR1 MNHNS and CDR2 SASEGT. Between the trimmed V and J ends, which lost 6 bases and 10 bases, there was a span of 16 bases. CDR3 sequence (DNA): TGTGCCAGCAGCTACAGGGAGGGGGACCCCCAGCATTTT. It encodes CASSYREGDPQHF.

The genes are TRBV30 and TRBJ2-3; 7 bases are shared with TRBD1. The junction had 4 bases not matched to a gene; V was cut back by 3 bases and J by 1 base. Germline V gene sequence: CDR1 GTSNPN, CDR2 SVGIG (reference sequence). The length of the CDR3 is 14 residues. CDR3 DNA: TGTGCCTGGAGGAACGGACAGGGCACAGATACGCAGTATTTT. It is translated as CAWRNGQGTDTQYF.

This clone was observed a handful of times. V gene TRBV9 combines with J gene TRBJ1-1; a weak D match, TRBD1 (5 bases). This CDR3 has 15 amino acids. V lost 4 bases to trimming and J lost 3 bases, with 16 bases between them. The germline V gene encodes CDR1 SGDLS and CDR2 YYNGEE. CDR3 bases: TGTGCCAGCAGCTCCCGTGGGGAGGGGTACACTGAAGCTTTCTTT. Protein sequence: CASSSRGEGYTEAFF.

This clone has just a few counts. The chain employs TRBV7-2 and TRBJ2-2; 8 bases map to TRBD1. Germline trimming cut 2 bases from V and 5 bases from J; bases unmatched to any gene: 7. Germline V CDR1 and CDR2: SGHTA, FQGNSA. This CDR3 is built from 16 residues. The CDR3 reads CASSLRQGAGTGELFF. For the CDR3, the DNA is TGTGCCAGCAGCTTACGGCAGGGGGCCGGGACCGGGGAGCTGTTTTTT.

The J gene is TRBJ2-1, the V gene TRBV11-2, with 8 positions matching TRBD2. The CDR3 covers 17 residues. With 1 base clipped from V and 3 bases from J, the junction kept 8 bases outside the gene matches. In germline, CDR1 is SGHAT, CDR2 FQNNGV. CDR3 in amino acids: CASSLGGGTSGYNEQFF. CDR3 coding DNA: TGTGCCAGCAGCTTAGGGGGGGGAACTAGCGGCTACAATGAGCAGTTCTTC.

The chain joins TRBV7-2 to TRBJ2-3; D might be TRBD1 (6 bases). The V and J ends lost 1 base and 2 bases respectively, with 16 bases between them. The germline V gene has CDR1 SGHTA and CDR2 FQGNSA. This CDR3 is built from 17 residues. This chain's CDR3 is CASSLDPGQTITDTQYF. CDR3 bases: TGTGCCAGCAGCTTAGATCCGGGACAAACAATCACAGATACGCAGTATTTT.

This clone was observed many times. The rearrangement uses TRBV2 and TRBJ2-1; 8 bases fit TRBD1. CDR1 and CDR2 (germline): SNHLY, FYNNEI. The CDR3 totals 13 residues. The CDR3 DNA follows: TGTGCAGGGGGCAGGGGGCTTGTCGATGAGCAGTTCTTC. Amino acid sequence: CAGGRGLVDEQFF.

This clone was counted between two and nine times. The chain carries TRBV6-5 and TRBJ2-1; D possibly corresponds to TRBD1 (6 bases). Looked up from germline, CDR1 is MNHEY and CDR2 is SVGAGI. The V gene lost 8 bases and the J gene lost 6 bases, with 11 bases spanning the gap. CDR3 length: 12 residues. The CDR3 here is CASGLTGNEQFF. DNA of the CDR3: TGTGCCAGCGGATTGACAGGCAATGAGCAGTTCTTC.

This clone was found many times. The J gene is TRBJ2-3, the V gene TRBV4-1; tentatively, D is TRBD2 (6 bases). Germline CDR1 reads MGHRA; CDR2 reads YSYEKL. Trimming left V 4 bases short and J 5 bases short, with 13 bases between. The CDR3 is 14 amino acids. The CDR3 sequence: CASSLASVGDTQYF. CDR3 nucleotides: TGCGCCAGCAGCCTAGCTAGCGTCGGAGATACGCAGTATTTT.

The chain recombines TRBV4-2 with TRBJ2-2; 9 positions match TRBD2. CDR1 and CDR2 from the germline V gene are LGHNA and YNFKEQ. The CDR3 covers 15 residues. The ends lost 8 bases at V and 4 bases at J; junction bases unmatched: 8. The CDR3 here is CASGGGGRGTGELFF. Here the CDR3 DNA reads TGTGCCAGCGGCGGGGGCGGGAGGGGCACCGGGGAGCTGTTTTTT.

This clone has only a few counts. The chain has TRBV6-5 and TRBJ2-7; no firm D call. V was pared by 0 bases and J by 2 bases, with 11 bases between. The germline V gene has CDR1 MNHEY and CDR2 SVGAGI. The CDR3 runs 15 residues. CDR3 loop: CASSYSVQKPYEQYF. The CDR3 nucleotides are TGTGCCAGCAGTTACTCGGTACAGAAACCCTACGAGCAGTACTTC.

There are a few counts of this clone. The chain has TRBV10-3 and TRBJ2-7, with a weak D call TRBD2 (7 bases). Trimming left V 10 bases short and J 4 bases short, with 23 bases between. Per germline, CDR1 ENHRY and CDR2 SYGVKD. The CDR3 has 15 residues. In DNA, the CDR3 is TGTGCCAGCCTCCCAGGCGGGGGCGATCAATACGAGCAGTACTTC. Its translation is CASLPGGGDQYEQYF.

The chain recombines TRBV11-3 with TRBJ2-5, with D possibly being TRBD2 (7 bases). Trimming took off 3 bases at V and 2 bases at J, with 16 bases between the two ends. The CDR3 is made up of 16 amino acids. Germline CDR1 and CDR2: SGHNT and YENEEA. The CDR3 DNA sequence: TGTGCCAGCAGCTTTGAATCGGGGGGCCGACAAGAGACCCAGTACTTC. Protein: CASSFESGGRQETQYF. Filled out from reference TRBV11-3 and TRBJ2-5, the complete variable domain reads EAGVVQSPRYKIIEKKQPVAFWCNPISGHNTLYWYLQNLGQGPELLIRYENEEAVDDSQLPKDRFSAERLKGVDSTLKIQPAELGDSAVYLCASSFESGGRQETQYFGPGTRLLVL.

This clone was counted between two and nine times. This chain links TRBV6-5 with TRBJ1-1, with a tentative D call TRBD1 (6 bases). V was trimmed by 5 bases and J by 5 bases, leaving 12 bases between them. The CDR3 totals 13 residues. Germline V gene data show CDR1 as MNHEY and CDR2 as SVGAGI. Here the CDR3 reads CASSAGQPTEAFF. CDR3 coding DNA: TGTGCCAGCAGTGCCGGACAGCCTACTGAAGCTTTCTTT.

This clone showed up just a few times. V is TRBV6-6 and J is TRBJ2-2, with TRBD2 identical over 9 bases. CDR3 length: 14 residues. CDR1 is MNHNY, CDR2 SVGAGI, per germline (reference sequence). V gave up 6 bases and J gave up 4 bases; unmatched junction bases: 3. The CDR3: CASRIAGVTGELFF. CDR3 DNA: TGTGCCAGCAGGATAGCGGGAGTCACCGGGGAGCTGTTTTTT.

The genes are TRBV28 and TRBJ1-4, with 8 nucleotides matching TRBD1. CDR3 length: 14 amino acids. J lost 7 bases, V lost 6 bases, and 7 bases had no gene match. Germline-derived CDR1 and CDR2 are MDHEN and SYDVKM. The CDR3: CASRNGQGPEKLFF. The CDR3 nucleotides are TGTGCCAGCAGGAACGGACAGGGCCCTGAAAAACTGTTTTTT.

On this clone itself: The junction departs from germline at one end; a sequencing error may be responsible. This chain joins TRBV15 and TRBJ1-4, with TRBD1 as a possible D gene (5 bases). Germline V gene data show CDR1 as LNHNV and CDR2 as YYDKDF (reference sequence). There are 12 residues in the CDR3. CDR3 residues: CTTSRDDRTPIF. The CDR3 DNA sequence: TGTACCACCAGCAGAGATGACCGGACACCAATTTTT.

CDR3 DNA sequence: TGTGCCAGCAGCAGAAGGACAGCCTACGAGCAGTACTTC. This gives the protein CASSRRTAYEQYF. The chain has TRBV7-9 and TRBJ2-7; possible D gene TRBD1, 6 bases. The V gene lost 5 bases and the J gene lost 2 bases, with 10 bases spanning the gap. CDR3 length: 13 residues. CDR1 is SEHNR, CDR2 FQNEAQ, per germline (reference sequence). Using reference TRBV7-9 and TRBJ2-7 for the parts outside the CDR3, the full variable domain is DTGVSQNPRHKITKRGQNVTFRCDPISEHNRLYWYRQTLGQGPEFLTYFQNEAQLEKSRLLSDRFSAERPKGSFSTLEIQRTEQGDSAMYLCASSRRTAYEQYFGPGTRLTVT.

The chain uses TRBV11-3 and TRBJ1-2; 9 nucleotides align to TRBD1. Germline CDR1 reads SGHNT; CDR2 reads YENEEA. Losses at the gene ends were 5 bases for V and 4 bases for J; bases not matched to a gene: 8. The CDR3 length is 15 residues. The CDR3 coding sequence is TGTGCCAGCAGCCCTGGACAGGGGTTGGCCTATGGCTACACCTTC. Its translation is CASSPGQGLAYGYTF.

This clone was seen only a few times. The CDR3 nucleotides are TGTGCCAGCAGAGACGGACAGGGGTCTTTAGAGACCCAGTACTTC. Protein product: CASRDGQGSLETQYF. The chain joins TRBV6-5 to TRBJ2-5, with TRBD1 matching over 9 bases. Germline loops: CDR1 MNHEY, CDR2 SVGAGI. The CDR3 spans 15 residues. V lost 6 bases and J lost 4; bases outside the gene matches: 9.

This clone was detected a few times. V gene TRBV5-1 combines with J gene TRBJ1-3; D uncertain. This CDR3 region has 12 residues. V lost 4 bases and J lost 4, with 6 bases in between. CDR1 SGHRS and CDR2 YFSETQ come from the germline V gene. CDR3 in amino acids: CASSTEGNTIYF. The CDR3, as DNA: TGCGCCAGCAGCACAGAAGGAAACACCATATATTTT.

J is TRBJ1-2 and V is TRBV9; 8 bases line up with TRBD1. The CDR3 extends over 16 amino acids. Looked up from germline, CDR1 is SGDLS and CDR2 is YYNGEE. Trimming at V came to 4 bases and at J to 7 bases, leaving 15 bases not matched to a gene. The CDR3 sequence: CASSPLLGQALGGYTF. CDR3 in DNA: TGTGCCAGCAGCCCCCTTCTGGGACAGGCTCTCGGTGGCTACACCTTC. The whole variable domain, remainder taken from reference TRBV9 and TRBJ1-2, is DSGVTQTPKHLITATGQRVTLRCSPRSGDLSVYWYQQSLDQGLQFLIQYYNGEERAKGNILERFSAQQFPDLHSELNLSSLELGDSALYFCASSPLLGQALGGYTFGSGTRLTVV.

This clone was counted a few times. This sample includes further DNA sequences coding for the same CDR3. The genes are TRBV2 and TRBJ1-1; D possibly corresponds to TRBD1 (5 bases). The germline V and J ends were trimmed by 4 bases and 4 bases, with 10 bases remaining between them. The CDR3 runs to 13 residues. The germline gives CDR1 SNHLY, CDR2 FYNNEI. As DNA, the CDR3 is TGTGCCAGCAGTGTCCAGGGCTCCACTGAAGCTTTCTTT. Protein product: CASSVQGSTEAFF.